This T cell receptor (beta chain) was identified in a study of human T cells and chemical hapten exposure. The wider study: Sensitization was performed using 2% DPC on a roughly 2 cm by roughly 2 cm upper inner arm skin site. There were weekly diphenylcyclopropenone doses to the scalp for patients throughout the approximately 24-week study. Overall study results and limits: Expanded TCRs were compared with controls, and the expanded TCRs formed significantly more large CDR3 similarity clusters.

Time point denoted: patch test 1, 2 weeks after DPC sensitization. Regarding treatment: therapeutic diphenylcyclopropenone sensitization with weekly scalp DPC. Unseparated into fractions, whole blood served as the source from which total RNA was extracted. TCRdb redid the calling of the RACE reads with MiXCR, one entry per CDR3 protein. The sample yields about 99,000 distinct CDR3 sequences, 12% seen once. V lost 2 bases and J lost 2; bases outside the gene matches: 8. CDR1 and CDR2 (germline): LNHDA, SQIVND (reference sequence). The CDR3 totals 18 residues. Points on this clonotype: Its antigen is currently unknown.

J is TRBJ2-2 and V is TRBV19; TRBD2 aligns across 10 bases. The origin of this receptor is a woman in her thirties or forties with alopecia areata. Some clones in this sample may be carry-over from other donors' samples. Sequences were derived from whole blood, sampled in connection with sensitization to the hapten diphenylcyclopropenone (DPC). This CDR3 is CASSILAGVGPNTGELFF. The CDR3 bases are TGTGCCAGTAGTATACTAGCGGGAGTAGGTCCCAACACCGGGGAGCTGTTTTTT.